The 18 T cell receptor beta chains listed next were all sequenced from one sample in a study of blood T cell repertoires in COVID-19. Sequencing used immunoSEQ multiplex PCR; TCRdb keeps in-frame clones, though not all of them. The repertoire holds about 120,000 clones, roughly four fifths seen once, with approximately 7.6% in the top ten. Specimen: peripheral blood. These receptors were taken from a man aged 65-85 years with active or convalescent COVID-19.

Only a few counts were recorded for this clone. This chain joins TRBV4-2 and TRBJ2-3; D is ambiguous. With 0 bases removed from V and 4 bases from J, the gap between germline ends came to 17 bases. Germline assignment: CDR1 LGHNA and CDR2 YNFKEQ. This CDR3 is built from 17 residues. The CDR3 coding sequence is TGTGCCAGCAGCCAAGATCTTGTCAGCGCCGACGCAGATACGCAGTATTTT. This sequence encodes CASSQDLVSADADTQYF.

The chain joins TRBV9 to TRBJ1-2, with 8 bases that match TRBD1. The trim removed 2 bases at V and 6 bases at J, leaving 3 bases unmatched. CDR1 and CDR2 from the germline V gene are SGDLS and YYNGEE. This CDR3 has 13 residues. The CDR3 region has the DNA TGTGCCAGCAGCGTTGGACAGGGTCATGGCTACACCTTC. Its protein is CASSVGQGHGYTF.

CDR3: CASSLSTDGMNTEAFF. CDR3 coding DNA: TGTGCCAGCAGCTTGAGTACCGACGGGATGAACACTGAAGCTTTCTTT. The rearrangement uses TRBV5-6 and TRBJ1-1; no firm D call. Germline CDR1 reads SGHDT; CDR2 reads YYEEEE. This CDR3 is 16 amino acids long. The V end lost 1 base, the J end lost 0 bases, and 13 bases lay between the germline ends.

The rearrangement joins TRBV10-2 to TRBJ2-2, with D possibly matching TRBD2 (6 bases). Trimming took 2 bases from V and 5 from J, leaving 6 bases between them. The CDR3 is made up of 13 amino acids. Germline V gives CDR1 WSHSY, CDR2 SAAADI. The CDR3 loop reads CASSEAGTGELFF. CDR3 sequence (DNA): TGCGCCAGCAGTGAGGCGGGGACCGGGGAGCTGTTTTTT.

This chain uses TRBV7-8 with TRBJ2-1; 10 bases fit TRBD2. The CDR3 is 12 amino acids. With V trimmed by 5 bases and J by 10 bases, 2 bases remained unmatched. The germline V gene has CDR1 SGHVS and CDR2 FQNEAQ. The CDR3 nucleotides read TGTGCCAGCAGCCGGACTAGCGGCGAGCAGTTCTTC. This encodes CASSRTSGEQFF.

This clone was recorded once. The chain employs TRBV5-4 and TRBJ1-1; the D is unclear. Germline loops: CDR1 SGHNT, CDR2 YYREEE (reference sequence). The V gene lost 1 base and the J gene lost 6 bases, with 7 bases spanning the gap. The CDR3 totals 12 residues. CDR3 sequence: CASSLSGAEAFF. The CDR3 DNA reads TGTGCCAGCAGCTTGTCAGGTGCTGAAGCTTTCTTT.

The rearrangement links TRBV9 to TRBJ1-2; 8 bases match TRBD1. The CDR3 loop spans 13 amino acids. With 5 bases clipped from V and 6 bases from J, the junction kept 6 bases outside the gene matches. The germline CDR1 and CDR2 sequences are SGDLS and YYNGEE. In DNA, the CDR3 is TGTGCCAGCAGTAAGACAGGGGTCCATGGCTACACCTTC. This translates into CASSKTGVHGYTF.

Here the CDR3 reads CAWTGGTHETQYF. The CDR3 coding sequence is TGTGCCTGGACTGGGGGGACTCATGAGACCCAGTACTTC. V is TRBV30 and J is TRBJ2-5; possible D gene TRBD2, 6 bases. The CDR3 runs 13 residues. V gave up 4 bases and J gave up 5 bases, with 14 bases separating them. The germline V gene has CDR1 GTSNPN and CDR2 SVGIG (reference sequence).

CDR3 loop: CASSNRGTEQYF. In DNA, the CDR3 is TGTGCCAGCAGTAACAGGGGGACAGAGCAGTACTTC. The J gene is TRBJ2-7, the V gene TRBV6-5; 8 bases are a match to TRBD1. V lost 5 bases to trimming and J lost 7 bases; unmatched junction nucleotides: 4. CDR3 length equals 12 residues. The V gene's germline CDR1 is MNHEY and CDR2 SVGAGI.

The rearrangement uses TRBV7-6 and TRBJ2-3; 10 nucleotides match TRBD2. The CDR3 length is 18 residues. The germline V gene encodes CDR1 SGHVS and CDR2 FNYEAQ. V shed 2 bases and J 2 bases; nucleotides not matched to a gene: 10. Written as DNA, the CDR3 is TGTGCCAGCAGCTTAAGAGCGGGGGGGCCTCTCAACACAGATACGCAGTATTTT. It translates to CASSLRAGGPLNTDTQYF.

J is TRBJ1-4 and V is TRBV4-3; D is perhaps TRBD1 (5 bases). The CDR3 loop spans 16 amino acids. Trimming cost V 0 bases and J 0 bases, with 8 bases left between them. From germline, CDR1 is LGHNA and CDR2 YSLEER. CDR3 sequence: CASSQDRGATNEKLFF. For the CDR3, the DNA is TGCGCCAGCAGCCAAGATAGGGGTGCAACTAATGAAAAACTGTTTTTT.

This clone was observed a few times. The chain combines TRBV3-1 (or the pseudogene TRBV3-2) with TRBJ2-1, with no clear D. CDR3 length: 14 amino acids. Germline loops: CDR1 LGHDT, CDR2 YNNKEL (reference sequence). V was trimmed by 3 bases and J by 4 bases, leaving 10 bases between them. Here the CDR3 reads CASSQTDGYNEQFF. The CDR3 DNA reads as TGTGCCAGCAGCCAGACTGACGGTTACAATGAGCAGTTCTTC.

The chain recombines TRBV5-1 with TRBJ1-1; 9 bases map to TRBD1. From germline, CDR1 is SGHRS and CDR2 YFSETQ. The CDR3 totals 15 residues. Trimming removed 1 base from V and 1 base from J; junction bases left unmatched: 2. CDR3 nucleotide sequence: TGCGCCAGCAGCTTGCGGACAGGGGCGAACACTGAAGCTTTCTTT. Its protein is CASSLRTGANTEAFF.

This clone showed up just a few times. The chain recombines TRBV3-1 (or the pseudogene TRBV3-2) with TRBJ1-6; the match to TRBD1 covers 7 bases. Germline loops: CDR1 LGHDT, CDR2 YNNKEL (reference sequence). J gave up 10 bases and V 0 bases, and 9 bases lay outside the gene matches. The CDR3 totals 16 residues. DNA of the CDR3: TGTGCCAGCAGCCAAGACAGGGGGGACGTTAGATCACCCCTCCACTTT. It specifies CASSQDRGDVRSPLHF.

The chain joins TRBV7-8 to TRBJ2-1, with TRBD1 as a possible D gene (6 bases). V lost 1 base, J lost 8 bases, and 9 bases lay in between. Germline V gives CDR1 SGHVS, CDR2 FQNEAQ. The CDR3 extends over 13 amino acids. Written as DNA, the CDR3 is TGTGCCAGCAGCTTAGACAGGGTCCATGAGCAGTTCTTC. Translation: CASSLDRVHEQFF.

This chain uses TRBV24-1 with TRBJ1-2; 9 bases fit TRBD1. The CDR3 length is 18 residues. The V gene's germline CDR1 is KGHDR and CDR2 SFDVKD. Germline trimming cut 7 bases from V and 4 bases from J; bases unmatched to any gene: 18. The CDR3 DNA follows: TGTGCCACCAGAGACCCCCAAGACCGGGACAGGGTCTTCTATGGCTACACCTTC. Protein: CATRDPQDRDRVFYGYTF.

This clone has more than one count but fewer than ten. Here the CDR3 DNA reads TGTGCCAGCAGCTCACAGACAGGGGGACGTCAGCCCCAGCATTTT. Protein sequence: CASSSQTGGRQPQHF. V gene TRBV7-2 combines with J gene TRBJ1-5, with 9 nucleotides matching TRBD1. Germline CDR1 is SGHTA and CDR2 is FQGNSA. The CDR3 length is 15 residues. V dropped 4 bases and J dropped 6; count of bases not matched to a gene: 7. The variable domain in full, with the rest retrieved from reference TRBV7-2 and TRBJ1-5, is GAGVSQSPSNKVTEKGKDVELRCDPISGHTALYWYRQSLGQGLEFLIYFQGNSAPDKSGLPSDRFSAERTGGSVSTLTIQRTQQEDSAVYLCASSSQTGGRQPQHFGDGTRLSIL.

This chain links TRBV11-2 with TRBJ1-6; 7 nucleotides agree with TRBD1. V shed 5 bases and J 2 bases; nucleotides not matched to a gene: 6. Germline lookup yields CDR1 SGHAT and CDR2 FQNNGV. The CDR3 spans 16 residues. As DNA, the CDR3 is TGTGCCAGCAGCCTTACAGGGGAGGCCTATAATTCACCCCTCCACTTT. It translates to CASSLTGEAYNSPLHF.